This T cell receptor (beta chain) is from a study of breast tumors, draining lymph nodes, adjacent tissues. CDR3 length: 14 residues. V was clipped by 8 bases and J by 4 bases; unmatched bases: 7. Germline V gene sequence: CDR1 ENHRY, CDR2 SYGVKD. Study-wide findings and caveats: Compared with lymph nodes, tumors were less diverse; compared with nontumor tissue, more. Data only fit, rather than demonstrated, lymph node origin of most tumor T cells. Most tumor T cells seemingly derive from lymph node, then expand in tumor.

TCRdb used MiXCR to reprocess the multiplex PCR reads, holding one entry per CDR3 protein. This sample has about 15,000 distinct CDR3 sequences, with approximately 51% found just once. Comment on this clonotype: Its antigen is undetermined.

The rearrangement links TRBV10-3 to TRBJ1-5; TRBD1 matches at 8 bases. The sample taken for sequencing was tumor-adjacent breast tissue. This clonotype originated in a female donor with breast cancer. Some clones in this sample may be carry-over from other donors' samples. CDR3 sequence (DNA): TGTGCCATCGGAGACGGGACAGGAAATCAGCCCCAGCATTTT. Translation: CAIGDGTGNQPQHF.